This TCR beta chain was captured in a study of tumor-infiltrating lymphocytes in primary liver carcinoma. In the study overall: The tumors ranged from roughly 4.2 to 11 cm across and fell within stage T1-T3 N0M0.

Study results and caveats: Pairs of tumor regions overlapped more than tumor-adjacent and tumor-blood pairs did. The proportion of top clones found throughout all five tumor regions was only about 7.5-25%.

With a constant-region primer, TCR beta cDNA was made from approximately 520 ng of total RNA. Libraries covering TCR beta were generated through three nested multiplex PCR rounds (using a slightly modified ARM-PCR). The two initial PCR rounds, 9 to 11 cycles each, used TRBV1-TRBV30 forward and C-beta reverse primers. TCRdb passed the multiplex PCR reads through MiXCR, listing each CDR3 protein once. The sample carries about 25,000 distinct CDR3 sequences, approximately 77% recorded once. This clonotype was observed a handful of times. The antigen remains unidentified. This may be a read error, as it is one base from a much larger clone. For each extraction, RNA and DNA were obtained together from roughly 20-30 mg of unsorted bulk tissue. Every patient had chronic HBV infection and was treatment-naive. The germline V gene has CDR1 SGHRS and CDR2 YFSETQ. The CDR3 length is 16 residues.

The genes are TRBV5-1 and TRBJ2-7; 8 positions match TRBD1. Sequences were obtained from liver tumor tissue from sampling region 5. Subset meaning: tumor region T5, tumor centre. This receptor was taken from a woman in her thirties with primary liver carcinoma and hepatitis B virus infection. The CDR3, as DNA: TGCGCCAGCAGCTGGTCAGGTACAGGGGGAGCCTACGGGCAGTACTTC. Amino acid sequence: CASSWSGTGGAYGQYF.